One T cell receptor beta chain is described in this entry. This sample was included in a study of blood T cell repertoires in COVID-19. Participants had their cohort set by participant-reported clinical history. This CDR3 spans 14 amino acids. V lost 0 bases to trimming and J lost 1 base, with 6 bases between them. CDR1 is SGHTA and CDR2 is FQGNSA in the germline V gene. As originally analysed: Amplification with reference gene primers provided the estimates of nucleated cell counts. Sequenced by immunoSEQ multiplex PCR; TCRdb stores in-frame clones only, minus some. The DNA gave D and trimming, while V, J and clone size come from that table. The sample records fewer than 250,000 clones, around 82% being singletons.

This TCR was recovered from a woman aged 50 to 65 with acute COVID-19. The sequencing input was PBMCs or T cells enriched from blood (not recorded which). The chain has TRBV7-2 and TRBJ2-5; D remains ambiguous. In nucleotides, the CDR3 is TGTGCCAGCAGCTTAGCTAGCACCCAAGAGACCCAGTACTTC. Residues: CASSLASTQETQYF.